These T cell receptor beta chains were read from a single sample in a study of blood T cell repertoires in COVID-19. The data were produced by immunoSEQ multiplex PCR, yet TCRdb's version contains in-frame clones alone and is incomplete. The top ten hold roughly 10% of the sample, which has approximately 98,000 clones, 81% seen once. The sample consisted of peripheral blood. The receptors derive from a woman aged 80 or over with acute or convalescent COVID-19. Both conserved end residues are part of each CDR3. D genes are given only for firm matches. Rows may omit the clone size; those that give it use once, few, many or a size class.

V gene	clone size	D gene	J gene	CDR3 protein	CDR3 DNA
TRBV10-2	.	.	TRBJ1-6	CASSPFGENSPLHF	TGCGCCAGCAGTCCGTTTGGGGAGAATTCACCCCTCCACTTT
TRBV28	.	TRBD1	TRBJ2-7	CASSSGQGRDEQYF	TGTGCCAGCAGTTCAGGACAGGGTAGGGATGAGCAGTACTTC
TRBV24-1	.	.	TRBJ2-3	CATSDLAGVGTDTQYF	TGTGCCACCAGTGATTTAGCTGGAGTCGGCACAGATACGCAGTATTTT
TRBV7-9	.	.	TRBJ1-1	CASSPVPPGTEAFF	TGTGCCAGCAGCCCCGTCCCCCCGGGGACTGAAGCTTTCTTT
TRBV18	.	.	TRBJ2-4	CASSPDRSGNIQYF	TGTGCCAGCTCACCAGACAGATCCGGAAACATTCAGTACTTC
TRBV5-1	.	.	TRBJ1-1	CASSLGGGLGTEAFF	TGCGCCAGCAGCTTGGGTGGAGGGTTGGGAACTGAAGCTTTCTTT
TRBV7-9	.	.	TRBJ2-3	CASSLGGGRLSDTQYF	TGTGCCAGCAGCTTAGGAGGAGGGAGGTTGTCAGATACGCAGTATTTT
TRBV28	few	.	TRBJ1-1	CASSLGRGRTEAFF	TGTGCCAGCAGTTTAGGCAGGGGTAGGACTGAAGCTTTCTTT
TRBV19	.	.	TRBJ1-3	CASSTTGVSGNTIYF	TGTGCCAGTAGCACGACAGGCGTTTCTGGAAACACCATATATTTT
TRBV7-2	.	TRBD1	TRBJ2-3	CASSRIRGQSSSPQYF	TGTGCCAGCAGCAGAATTAGGGGACAGTCGTCTAGTCCGCAGTATTTT
TRBV5-1	.	TRBD1	TRBJ1-3	CASSQTGATSGNTIYF	TGCGCCAGCAGCCAAACAGGGGCGACCTCTGGAAACACCATATATTTT
TRBV9	few	TRBD1	TRBJ2-3	CASNPTGTGGADTQYF	TGTGCCAGCAATCCCACCGGGACAGGGGGGGCAGATACGCAGTATTTT
TRBV6-2/TRBV6-3	.	.	TRBJ1-5	CASSPTRGAGDNQPQHF	TGTGCCAGCAGTCCCACCAGGGGTGCAGGGGACAATCAGCCCCAGCATTTT
TRBV20-1	.	.	TRBJ2-1	CSASPSGSDEQFF	TGCAGTGCTAGTCCCAGCGGGTCCGATGAGCAGTTCTTC
TRBV3-1/TRBV3-2	.	.	TRBJ1-2	CASSQEPRGRKFYGYTF	TGTGCCAGCAGCCAAGAGCCCAGGGGACGTAAGTTCTATGGCTACACCTTC
TRBV4-2	.	.	TRBJ2-1	CASSQAHLRGSGNEQFF	TGTGCCAGCAGCCAAGCCCACCTCAGGGGATCTGGCAATGAGCAGTTCTTC
TRBV2	.	.	TRBJ2-2	CASSEGRVSTGELFF	TGTGCCAGCAGTGAAGGCAGGGTATCGACCGGGGAGCTGTTTTTT
TRBV28	.	TRBD1	TRBJ1-5	CASSAGGSNQPQHF	TGTGCCAGCAGTGCAGGGGGCTCGAATCAGCCCCAGCATTTT
TRBV7-2	few	TRBD1	TRBJ1-1	CASSSQTGLNTEAFF	TGTGCCAGCAGCTCACAGACAGGGTTGAACACTGAAGCTTTCTTT
TRBV30	.	.	TRBJ2-2	CAWSVSGELFF	TGTGCCTGGAGTGTCAGCGGGGAGCTGTTTTTT
TRBV19	.	.	TRBJ2-3	CASSPRLQGSKRDTQYF	TGTGCCAGTAGTCCCCGACTCCAGGGGAGCAAAAGAGATACGCAGTATTTT
TRBV5-1	.	.	TRBJ1-3	CASSIDSSGNTIYF	TGCGCCAGCAGCATTGACAGCTCTGGAAACACCATATATTTT